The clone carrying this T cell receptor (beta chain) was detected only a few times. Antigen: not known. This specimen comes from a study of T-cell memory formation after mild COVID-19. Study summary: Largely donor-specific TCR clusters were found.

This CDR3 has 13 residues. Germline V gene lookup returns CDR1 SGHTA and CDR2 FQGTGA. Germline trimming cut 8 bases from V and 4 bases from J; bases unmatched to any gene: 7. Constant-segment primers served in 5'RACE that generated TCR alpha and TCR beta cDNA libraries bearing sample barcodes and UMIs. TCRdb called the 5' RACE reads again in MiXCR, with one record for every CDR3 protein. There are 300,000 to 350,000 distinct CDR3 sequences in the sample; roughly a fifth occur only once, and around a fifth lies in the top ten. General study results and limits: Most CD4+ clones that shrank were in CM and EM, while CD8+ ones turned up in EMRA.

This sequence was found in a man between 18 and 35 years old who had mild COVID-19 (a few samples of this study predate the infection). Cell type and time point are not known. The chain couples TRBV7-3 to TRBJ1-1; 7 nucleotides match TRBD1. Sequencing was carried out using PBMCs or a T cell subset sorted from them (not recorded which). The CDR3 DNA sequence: TGTGCCAGCCGACAGGGTTGGGGCACTGAAGCTTTCTTT. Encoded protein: CASRQGWGTEAFF.